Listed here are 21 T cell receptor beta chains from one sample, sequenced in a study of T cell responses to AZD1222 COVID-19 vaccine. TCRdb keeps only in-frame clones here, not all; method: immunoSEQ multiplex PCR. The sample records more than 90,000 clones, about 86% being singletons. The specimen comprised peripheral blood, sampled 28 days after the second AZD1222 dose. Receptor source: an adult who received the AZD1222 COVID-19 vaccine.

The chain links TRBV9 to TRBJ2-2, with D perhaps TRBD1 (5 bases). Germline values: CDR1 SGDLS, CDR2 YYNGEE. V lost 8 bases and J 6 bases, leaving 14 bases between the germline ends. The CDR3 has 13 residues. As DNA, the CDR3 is TGTGCCAGTGCGGCAGGGTTGGCCGGGGAGCTGTTTTTT. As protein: CASAAGLAGELFF. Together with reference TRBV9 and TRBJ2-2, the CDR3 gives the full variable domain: DSGVTQTPKHLITATGQRVTLRCSPRSGDLSVYWYQQSLDQGLQFLIQYYNGEERAKGNILERFSAQQFPDLHSELNLSSLELGDSALYFCASAAGLAGELFFGEGSRLTVL.

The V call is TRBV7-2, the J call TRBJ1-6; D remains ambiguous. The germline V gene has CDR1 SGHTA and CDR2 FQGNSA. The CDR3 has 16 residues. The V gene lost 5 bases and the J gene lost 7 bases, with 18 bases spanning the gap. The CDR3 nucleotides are TGTGCCAGCAGCCCCGGTTTCGGGAGCCCGAATTCACCCCTCCACTTT. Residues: CASSPGFGSPNSPLHF.

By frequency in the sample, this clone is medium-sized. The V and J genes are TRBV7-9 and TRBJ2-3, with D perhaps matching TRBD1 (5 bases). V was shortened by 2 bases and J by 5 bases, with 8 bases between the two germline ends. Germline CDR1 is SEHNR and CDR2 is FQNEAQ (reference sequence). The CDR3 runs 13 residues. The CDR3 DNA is TGTGCCAGCAGCTTACCCCAGGGAGATACGCAGTATTTT. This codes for CASSLPQGDTQYF.

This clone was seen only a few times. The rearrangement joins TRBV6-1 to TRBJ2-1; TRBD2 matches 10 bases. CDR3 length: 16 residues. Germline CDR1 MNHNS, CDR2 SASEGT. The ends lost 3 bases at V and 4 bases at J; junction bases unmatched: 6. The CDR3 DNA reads TGTGCCAGCAGTGACTTCGGACTAGCGGCATACAATGAGCAGTTCTTC. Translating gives CASSDFGLAAYNEQFF.

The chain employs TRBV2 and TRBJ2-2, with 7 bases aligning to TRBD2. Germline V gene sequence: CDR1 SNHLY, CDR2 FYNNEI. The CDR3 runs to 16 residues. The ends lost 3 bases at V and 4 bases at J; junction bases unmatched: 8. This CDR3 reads CASSDPGGTGTGELFF. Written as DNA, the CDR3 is TGTGCCAGCAGTGATCCCGGGGGGACCGGCACCGGGGAGCTGTTTTTT.

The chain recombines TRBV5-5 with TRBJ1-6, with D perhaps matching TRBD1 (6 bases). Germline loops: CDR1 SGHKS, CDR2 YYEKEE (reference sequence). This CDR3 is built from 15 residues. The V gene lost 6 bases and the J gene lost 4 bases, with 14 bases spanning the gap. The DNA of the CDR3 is TGTGCCAGCACCCCTGGACAGACATATAATTCACCCCTCCACTTT. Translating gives CASTPGQTYNSPLHF.

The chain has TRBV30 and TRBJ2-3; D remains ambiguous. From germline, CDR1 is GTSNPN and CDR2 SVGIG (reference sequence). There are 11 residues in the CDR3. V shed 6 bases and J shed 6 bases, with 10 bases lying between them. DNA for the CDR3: TGTGCCTGTTCTCGGCCGGATACGCAGTATTTT. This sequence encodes CACSRPDTQYF.

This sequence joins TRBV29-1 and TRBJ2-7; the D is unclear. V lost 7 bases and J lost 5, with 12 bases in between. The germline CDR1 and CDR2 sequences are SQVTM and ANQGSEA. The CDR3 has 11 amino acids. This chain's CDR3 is CSGYTGDEQYF. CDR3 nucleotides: TGCAGCGGTTACACGGGCGACGAGCAGTACTTC.

The CDR3 coding sequence is TGTGCCAGCAGCTATGGCGGAAGCGGGAGTAGCACAGATACGCAGTATTTT. Translating gives CASSYGGSGSSTDTQYF. The V and J genes are TRBV5-4 and TRBJ2-3; 8 positions agree with TRBD2. Germline CDR1 and CDR2: SGHNT and YYREEE (reference sequence). V lost 3 bases, J lost 0 bases, and 9 bases stayed unmatched. The CDR3 is 17 residues long.

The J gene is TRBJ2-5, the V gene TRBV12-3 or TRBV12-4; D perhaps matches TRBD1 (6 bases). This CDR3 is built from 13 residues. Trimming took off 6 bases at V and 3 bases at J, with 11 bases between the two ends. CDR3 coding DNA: TGTGCCAGCAGAAGGGGGTTAGAAGAGACCCAGTACTTC. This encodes CASRRGLEETQYF.

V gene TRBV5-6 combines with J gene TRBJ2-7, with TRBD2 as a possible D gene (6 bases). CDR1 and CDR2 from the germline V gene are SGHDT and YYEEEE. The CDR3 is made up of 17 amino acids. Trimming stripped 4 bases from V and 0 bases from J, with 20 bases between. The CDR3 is CASSPRRGSPSSYEQYF. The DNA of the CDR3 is TGTGCCAGCAGCCCAAGGCGGGGATCACCAAGCTCCTACGAGCAGTACTTC.

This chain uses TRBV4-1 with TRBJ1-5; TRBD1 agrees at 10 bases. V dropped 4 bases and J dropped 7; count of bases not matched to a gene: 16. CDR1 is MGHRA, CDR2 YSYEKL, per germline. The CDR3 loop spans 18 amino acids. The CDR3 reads CASSRVPGGDRGLQPQHF. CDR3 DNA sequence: TGCGCCAGCAGCCGAGTACCGGGAGGGGACAGGGGTTTACAGCCCCAGCATTTT.

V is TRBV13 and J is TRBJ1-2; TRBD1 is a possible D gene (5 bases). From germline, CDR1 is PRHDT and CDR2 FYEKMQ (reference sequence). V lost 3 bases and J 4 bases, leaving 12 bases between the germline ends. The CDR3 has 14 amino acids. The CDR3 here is CASSFSRGPYGYTF. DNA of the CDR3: TGTGCCAGCAGCTTTTCAAGGGGCCCCTATGGCTACACCTTC.

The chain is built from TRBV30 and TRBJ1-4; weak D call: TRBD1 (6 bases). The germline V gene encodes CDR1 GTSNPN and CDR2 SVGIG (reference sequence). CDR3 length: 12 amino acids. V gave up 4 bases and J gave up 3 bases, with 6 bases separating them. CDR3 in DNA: TGTGCCTGGACAGGGGCTAATGAAAAACTGTTTTTT. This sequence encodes CAWTGANEKLFF. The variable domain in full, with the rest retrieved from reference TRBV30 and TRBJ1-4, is SQTIHQWPATLVQPVGSPLSLECTVEGTSNPNLYWYRQAAGRGLQLLFYSVGIGQISSEVPQNLSASRPQDRQFILSSKKLLLSDSGFYLCAWTGANEKLFFGSGTQLSVL.

The CDR3 sequence is CASSQGAVDTGELFF. CDR3 nucleotide sequence: TGTGCCAGCAGCCAAGGGGCGGTAGACACCGGGGAGCTGTTTTTT. The V and J genes are TRBV3-1 (or the pseudogene TRBV3-2) and TRBJ2-2; D unclear. Germline V lookup: CDR1 LGHDT, CDR2 YNNKEL (reference sequence). The V gene lost 1 base and the J gene lost 3 bases, with 9 bases spanning the gap. The CDR3 sequence is 15 residues long.

CDR3 loop: CASSQQGGPQHF. In DNA, the CDR3 is TGCGCCAGCAGCCAGCAAGGAGGGCCCCAGCATTTT. This chain uses TRBV4-1 with TRBJ1-5; D gene unclear. Trimming cost V 3 bases and J 9 bases, with 9 bases left between them. This CDR3 has 12 amino acids. Germline V lookup: CDR1 MGHRA, CDR2 YSYEKL.

This chain's CDR3 is CAWSVHYEQYF. The CDR3 DNA follows: TGTGCCTGGAGTGTACACTACGAGCAGTACTTC. The rearrangement links TRBV30 to TRBJ2-7; D is ambiguous. V lost 0 bases to trimming and J lost 3 bases, with 3 bases between them. The CDR3 runs to 11 residues. Germline V gene sequence: CDR1 GTSNPN, CDR2 SVGIG (reference sequence).

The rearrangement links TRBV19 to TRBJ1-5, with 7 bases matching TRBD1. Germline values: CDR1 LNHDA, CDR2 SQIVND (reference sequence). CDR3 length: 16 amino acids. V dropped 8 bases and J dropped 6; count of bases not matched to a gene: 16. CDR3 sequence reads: CASASSRRGLSQPQHF. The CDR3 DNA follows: TGTGCCAGTGCCAGTTCGCGCAGGGGGTTGAGTCAGCCCCAGCATTTT.

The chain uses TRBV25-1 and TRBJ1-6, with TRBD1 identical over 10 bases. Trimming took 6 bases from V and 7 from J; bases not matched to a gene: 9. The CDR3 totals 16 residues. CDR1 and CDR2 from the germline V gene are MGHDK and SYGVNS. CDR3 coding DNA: TGTGCCAGCAGCGAGTGGGGACAGGGGTACAATTCACCCCTCCACTTT. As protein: CASSEWGQGYNSPLHF.

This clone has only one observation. The CDR3 DNA is TGTGCCAGCAGTGAGGCGGGACTAGCGGTTATAAACACAGATACGCAGTATTTT. Residues: CASSEAGLAVINTDTQYF. This chain links TRBV6-1 with TRBJ2-3; TRBD2 matches 11 bases. The CDR3 is 18 amino acids. V lost 3 bases, J lost 2 bases, and 10 bases stayed unmatched. Germline V gene data show CDR1 as MNHNS and CDR2 as SASEGT.

The CDR3 coding sequence is TGTGCCAGCAGCTTAGGGTACAAGAGCTCTGGAAACACCATATATTTT. Its protein is CASSLGYKSSGNTIYF. J is TRBJ1-3 and V is TRBV7-9, with D unclear. Germline V gene data show CDR1 as SEHNR and CDR2 as FQNEAQ (reference sequence). V lost 1 base, J lost 0 bases, and 10 bases lay in between. The CDR3 contains 16 residues. Using reference TRBV7-9 and TRBJ1-3 for the parts outside the CDR3, the full variable domain is DTGVSQNPRHKITKRGQNVTFRCDPISEHNRLYWYRQTLGQGPEFLTYFQNEAQLEKSRLLSDRFSAERPKGSFSTLEIQRTEQGDSAMYLCASSLGYKSSGNTIYFGEGSWLTVV.